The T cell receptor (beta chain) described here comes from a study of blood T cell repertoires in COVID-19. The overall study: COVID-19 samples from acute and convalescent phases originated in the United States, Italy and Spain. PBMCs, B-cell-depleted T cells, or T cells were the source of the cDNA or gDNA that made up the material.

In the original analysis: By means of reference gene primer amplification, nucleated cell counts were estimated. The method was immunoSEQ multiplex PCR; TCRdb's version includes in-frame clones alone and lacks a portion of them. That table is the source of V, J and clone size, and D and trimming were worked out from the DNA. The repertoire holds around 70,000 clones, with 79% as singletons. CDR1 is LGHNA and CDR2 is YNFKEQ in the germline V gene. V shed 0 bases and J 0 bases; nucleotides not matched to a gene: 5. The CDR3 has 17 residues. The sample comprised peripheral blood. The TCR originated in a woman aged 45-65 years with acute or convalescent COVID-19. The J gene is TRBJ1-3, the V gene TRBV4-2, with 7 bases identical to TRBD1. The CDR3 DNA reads TGTGCCAGCAGCCAAGAGAGGGGACAGTACTCTGGAAACACCATATATTTT. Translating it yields CASSQERGQYSGNTIYF.